These 28 T cell receptor beta chains were all obtained from the same sample, sequenced in a study of blood T cell repertoires in COVID-19. TCRdb's copy holds only in-frame clones and misses some; the assay was immunoSEQ multiplex PCR. The table records 250,000 to 300,000 clones, about four fifths of them present only once. What was sequenced was peripheral blood. The receptors originated from a man older than 75 with acute or convalescent COVID-19.

The chain joins TRBV4-1 to TRBJ2-1; D perhaps matches TRBD1 (5 bases). In germline, CDR1 is MGHRA, CDR2 YSYEKL. The V end was cut by 0 bases, the J end by 10 bases, with 16 bases between. The CDR3 runs 15 residues. CDR3 protein: CASSQDSSGLGEQFF. The CDR3 DNA reads TGCGCCAGCAGCCAAGATAGTTCAGGGCTTGGGGAGCAGTTCTTC.

The chain carries TRBV7-2 and TRBJ1-5, with D uncertain. CDR1 is SGHTA, CDR2 FQGNSA, per germline. The CDR3 is 17 residues long. Between the trimmed V and J ends, which lost 4 bases and 6 bases, there was a span of 22 bases. The CDR3 coding sequence is TGTGCCAGCAGCTGGGAGGGAGGAGGGCGGCAACGTCAGCCCCAGCATTTT. Translating it yields CASSWEGGGRQRQPQHF.

The chain combines TRBV6-5 with TRBJ2-3, with TRBD1 matching over 7 bases. J gave up 1 base and V 7 bases, and 8 bases lay outside the gene matches. The CDR3 contains 15 residues. The V gene's germline CDR1 is MNHEY and CDR2 SVGAGI. CDR3 protein: CASTHTGTGTDTQYF. In DNA, the CDR3 is TGTGCCAGCACCCACACCGGGACAGGCACAGATACGCAGTATTTT.

The chain carries TRBV19 and TRBJ1-5, with D tentatively TRBD1 (6 bases). This CDR3 region has 14 residues. CDR1 is LNHDA, CDR2 SQIVND, per germline (reference sequence). V lost 5 bases, J lost 6 bases, and 14 bases lay in between. This CDR3 is CASSLRGEGQPQHF. CDR3 sequence (DNA): TGTGCCAGTAGTCTCAGGGGAGAGGGTCAGCCCCAGCATTTT.

The sample holds one count of this clone. The rearrangement links TRBV3-1 (or the pseudogene TRBV3-2) to TRBJ1-2; 7 nucleotides line up with TRBD1. Germline V gene lookup returns CDR1 LGHDT and CDR2 YNNKEL (reference sequence). The V gene end was trimmed by 4 bases and the J gene end by 10 bases; junction bases not matched to a gene: 12. The CDR3 has 14 amino acids. CDR3 region: CASSPIRQGVFYTF. The CDR3 DNA is TGTGCCAGCAGCCCGATTAGACAGGGAGTCTTCTACACCTTC.

The chain joins TRBV7-2 to TRBJ1-1; maybe TRBD1 (5 bases). V dropped 1 base and J dropped 3 bases, with 15 bases sitting between them. The germline V gene has CDR1 SGHTA and CDR2 FQGNSA. This CDR3 has 16 residues. CDR3 protein: CASSLVGTSGHTEAFF. CDR3 DNA sequence: TGTGCCAGCAGCTTAGTAGGAACCTCAGGGCACACTGAAGCTTTCTTT.

The gene calls are TRBV5-1 and TRBJ2-1, with 8 bases matching TRBD1. The germline V gene has CDR1 SGHRS and CDR2 YFSETQ. The CDR3 is made up of 17 amino acids. V lost 7 bases, J lost 7 bases, and 19 bases stayed unmatched. The CDR3 coding sequence is TGCGCCAGCCAACCCTTTGGACAGGGCAAAAGGGGGAATGAGCAGTTCTTC. This translates into CASQPFGQGKRGNEQFF. Looking up the rest from reference TRBV5-1 and TRBJ2-1 gives the full variable domain: KAGVTQTPRYLIKTRGQQVTLSCSPISGHRSVSWYQQTPGQGLQFLFEYFSETQRNKGNFPGRFSGRQFSNSRSEMNVSTLELGDSALYLCASQPFGQGKRGNEQFFGPGTRLTVL.

The CDR3 region is CASSWGGFAQPQHF. CDR3 nucleotides: TGTGCCAGCAGCTGGGGGGGCTTTGCTCAGCCCCAGCATTTT. The V and J genes are TRBV5-5 and TRBJ1-5; a weak D match, TRBD1 (6 bases). The CDR3 is 14 residues long. Germline V lookup: CDR1 SGHKS, CDR2 YYEKEE (reference sequence). V lost 3 bases to trimming and J lost 6 bases, with 13 bases between them.

The V gene is TRBV4-1, the J gene TRBJ1-5; D perhaps matches TRBD1 (6 bases). Germline-derived CDR1 and CDR2 are MGHRA and YSYEKL. The CDR3 totals 16 residues. V lost 0 bases, J lost 2 bases, and 11 bases lay in between. The CDR3 DNA follows: TGCGCCAGCAGCCAAGATGCCAGGGGTCGCAATCAGCCCCAGCATTTT. Protein: CASSQDARGRNQPQHF.

The chain uses TRBV11-3 and TRBJ2-7, with D perhaps TRBD2 (6 bases). CDR1 is SGHNT, CDR2 YENEEA, per germline. Trimming removed 5 bases from V and 6 bases from J, with 17 bases in between. The CDR3 consists of 14 residues. This CDR3 is CASSPGGDLGEQYF. CDR3 sequence (DNA): TGTGCCAGCAGCCCTGGCGGGGACTTGGGCGAGCAGTACTTC.

The chain recombines TRBV27 with TRBJ2-2; 7 bases are shared with TRBD1. Germline CDR1 and CDR2: MNHEY and SMNVEV (reference sequence). The V and J ends lost 7 bases and 8 bases, in that order; junction bases with no gene match: 7. There are 13 residues in the CDR3. DNA of the CDR3: TGTGCCAGCAAACACAGGGGCCAAGGGGAGCTGTTTTTT. Residues: CASKHRGQGELFF.

The rearrangement uses TRBV3-1 (or the pseudogene TRBV3-2) and TRBJ2-5; D is unclear. The CDR3 runs 12 residues. V was clipped by 2 bases and J by 2 bases, with 3 bases between them. Germline V gives CDR1 LGHDT, CDR2 YNNKEL (reference sequence). CDR3 residues: CASSQLQETQYF. As DNA, the CDR3 is TGTGCCAGCAGCCAACTACAAGAGACCCAGTACTTC.

This chain joins TRBV12-3 or TRBV12-4 and TRBJ1-1; a weak D match, TRBD1 (5 bases). The germline V and J ends were trimmed by 3 bases and 5 bases, with 10 bases remaining between them. The CDR3 is 13 amino acids. The CDR3 region has the DNA TGTGCCAGCAGTTTCTCCCGGGGGACTGAAGCTTTCTTT. This translates into CASSFSRGTEAFF.

This clone has just a few counts. V usage is TRBV2 and J usage is TRBJ1-1, with D perhaps matching TRBD1 (6 bases). Trimming left V 1 base short and J 5 bases short, with 8 bases between. The CDR3 has 13 amino acids. Germline CDR1 is SNHLY and CDR2 is FYNNEI. The CDR3 spells CASSEGGLTEAFF. For the CDR3, the DNA is TGTGCCAGCAGTGAAGGGGGGCTTACTGAAGCTTTCTTT.

This clone has a single count. The genes are TRBV2 and TRBJ2-3, with D unresolved. The CDR3 runs to 10 residues. The germline CDR1 and CDR2 sequences are SNHLY and FYNNEI. Deletions cut 8 bases from V and 2 bases from J, with 2 bases between. CDR3: CASHTDTQYF. The CDR3 nucleotides read TGTGCCAGCCACACAGATACGCAGTATTTT.

CDR3 residues: CASSLAVTGNYEQYF. The CDR3, as DNA: TGTGCCAGCAGCTTAGCGGTCACAGGGAATTACGAGCAGTACTTC. V usage is TRBV7-2 and J usage is TRBJ2-7; D may be TRBD1 (6 bases). CDR1 is SGHTA, CDR2 FQGNSA, per germline. The CDR3 spans 15 residues. V lost 0 bases to trimming and J lost 4 bases, with 13 bases between them.

J is TRBJ2-3 and V is TRBV6-1; D remains unclear. V was trimmed by 2 bases and J by 4 bases, leaving 19 bases between them. The CDR3 totals 17 residues. The V gene's germline CDR1 is MNHNS and CDR2 SASEGT. CDR3 amino acids: CASSESGASVYSDTQYF. DNA of the CDR3: TGTGCCAGCAGTGAAAGTGGAGCGAGCGTTTATTCAGATACGCAGTATTTT.

V gene TRBV7-9 combines with J gene TRBJ1-6; possibly TRBD1 for D (5 bases). The germline CDR1 and CDR2 sequences are SEHNR and FQNEAQ (reference sequence). Trimming removed 5 bases from V and 7 bases from J, with 18 bases in between. The CDR3 runs to 16 residues. The CDR3 DNA reads as TGTGCCAGCAGCCTCAGCCAGGGTGGGTCAAATTCACCCCTCCACTTT. Its protein is CASSLSQGGSNSPLHF.

The gene calls are TRBV5-1 and TRBJ1-5; D uncertain. Germline CDR1 SGHRS, CDR2 YFSETQ. V was clipped by 0 bases and J by 0 bases, with 7 bases between them. This CDR3 has 15 amino acids. The CDR3 DNA follows: TGCGCCAGCAGCTTGGACGGGAATAGCAATCAGCCCCAGCATTTT. It translates to CASSLDGNSNQPQHF. Supplemented by reference TRBV5-1 and TRBJ1-5, the full variable domain reads KAGVTQTPRYLIKTRGQQVTLSCSPISGHRSVSWYQQTPGQGLQFLFEYFSETQRNKGNFPGRFSGRQFSNSRSEMNVSTLELGDSALYLCASSLDGNSNQPQHFGDGTRLSIL.

V gene TRBV4-1 combines with J gene TRBJ2-7; 11 bases line up with TRBD1. V lost 4 bases and J lost 5; bases outside the gene matches: 7. Germline V gene sequence: CDR1 MGHRA, CDR2 YSYEKL. The CDR3 is 15 amino acids. For the CDR3, the DNA is TGCGCCAGCAGCCCAACGGACAGGGGGCTGAACGAGCAGTACTTC. Protein: CASSPTDRGLNEQYF.

This clone was seen a few times. The V call is TRBV19, the J call TRBJ2-7, with D maybe TRBD2 (6 bases). The V and J ends lost 4 bases and 4 bases respectively, with 29 bases between them. The germline V gene encodes CDR1 LNHDA and CDR2 SQIVND (reference sequence). The CDR3 runs 19 residues. The CDR3 reads CASSTRRIHPGLNFYEQYF. CDR3 nucleotides: TGTGCCAGTAGTACCCGGAGAATCCATCCGGGACTTAACTTTTACGAGCAGTACTTC.

This chain uses TRBV7-9 with TRBJ1-1; 11 bases match TRBD1. Looked up from germline, CDR1 is SEHNR and CDR2 is FQNEAQ (reference sequence). J was trimmed by 1 base and V by 3 bases; bases with no gene match: 1. The CDR3 extends over 15 amino acids. CDR3 in DNA: TGTGCCAGCAGCTTTGGGACAGGGGGGAACACTGAAGCTTTCTTT. Translating gives CASSFGTGGNTEAFF.

This chain uses TRBV27 with TRBJ2-7; TRBD1 agrees at 11 bases. The germline gives CDR1 MNHEY, CDR2 SMNVEV (reference sequence). The trim removed 7 bases at V and 3 bases at J, leaving 5 bases unmatched. The length of the CDR3 is 14 residues. Here the CDR3 reads CASTPGTGGYEQYF. The DNA for the CDR3 is TGTGCCAGCACACCCGGGACAGGGGGCTACGAGCAGTACTTC.

The V and J genes are TRBV19 and TRBJ1-6; unclear D gene. Germline lookup yields CDR1 LNHDA and CDR2 SQIVND (reference sequence). The CDR3 contains 16 residues. V was trimmed by 5 bases and J by 15 bases, leaving 26 bases between them. The CDR3 region has the DNA TGTGCCAGTAGTGCCCCCGCGTTCAAACCGAGGGAGGTCCTCCACTTT. Amino acids: CASSAPAFKPREVLHF.

Of note for this clone: Other DNA sequences from this sample encode an identical CDR3 as well. V gene TRBV5-1 combines with J gene TRBJ2-3; 11 bases match TRBD2. The CDR3 is 16 amino acids. After removal of 0 bases from V and 0 bases from J, the junction contained 0 bases not matched to a gene. The germline CDR1 and CDR2 sequences are SGHRS and YFSETQ. CDR3 DNA sequence: TGCGCCAGCAGCTTGGGGACTAGCGGGAGCACAGATACGCAGTATTTT. It yields the protein CASSLGTSGSTDTQYF.

The genes are TRBV5-5 and TRBJ1-2; D not certain. The V and J ends lost 2 bases and 6 bases respectively, with 11 bases between them. Per the germline V gene, CDR1 is SGHKS and CDR2 is YYEKEE (reference sequence). The CDR3 sequence is 13 residues long. The CDR3 coding sequence is TGTGCCAGCAGCTTCTCGCGAGGGAATGGCTACACCTTC. This encodes CASSFSRGNGYTF.

The chain employs TRBV3-1 (or the pseudogene TRBV3-2) and TRBJ1-3; maybe TRBD1 (6 bases). The germline V gene encodes CDR1 LGHDT and CDR2 YNNKEL (reference sequence). CDR3 size: 16 residues. V lost 7 bases to trimming and J lost 0 bases, with 16 bases between them. The CDR3 here is CASTASGTNSGNTIYF. The CDR3 coding sequence is TGTGCCAGCACCGCAAGCGGGACAAACTCTGGAAACACCATATATTTT.

In the case of this clone: The junction does not match germline at one end; this may be a read error. The chain employs TRBV9 and TRBJ2-7; D might be TRBD2 (6 bases). Germline V CDR1 and CDR2: SGDLS, YYNGEE. This CDR3 comprises 13 residues. This CDR3 is CASSVGDSNEQYF. The CDR3 DNA reads TGTGCCAGCAGCGTTGGGGACTCCAACGAGCAGTACTTC.